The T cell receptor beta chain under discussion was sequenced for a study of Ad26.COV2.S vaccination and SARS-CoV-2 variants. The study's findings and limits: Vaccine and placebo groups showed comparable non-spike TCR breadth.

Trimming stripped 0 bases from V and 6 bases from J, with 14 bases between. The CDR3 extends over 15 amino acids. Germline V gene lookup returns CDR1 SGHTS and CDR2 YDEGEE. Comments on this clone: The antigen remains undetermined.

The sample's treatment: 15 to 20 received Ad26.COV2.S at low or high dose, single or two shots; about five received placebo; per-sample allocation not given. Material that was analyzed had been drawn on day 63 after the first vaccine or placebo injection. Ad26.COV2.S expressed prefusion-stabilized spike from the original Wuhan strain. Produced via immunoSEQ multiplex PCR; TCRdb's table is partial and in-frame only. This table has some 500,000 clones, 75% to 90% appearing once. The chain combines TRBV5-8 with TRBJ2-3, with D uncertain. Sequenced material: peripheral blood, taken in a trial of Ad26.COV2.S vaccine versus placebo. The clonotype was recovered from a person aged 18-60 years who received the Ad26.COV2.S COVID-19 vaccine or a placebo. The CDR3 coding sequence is TGTGCCAGCAGCTTGGCCCGGCCCACTCTTGATACGCAGTATTTT. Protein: CASSLARPTLDTQYF.